Presented here are 5 T cell receptor beta chains from one specimen sequenced in a study of OX40 agonist ivuxolimab in advanced cancers. Libraries were prepared by immunoSEQ multiplex PCR; TCRdb keeps only in-frame clonotypes and omits some of them. The sample lists 45,000 to 70,000 clones; around 89% were seen once. The material sequenced was CD4+ or CD8+ T cells sorted from blood, taken in a trial of the OX40 agonist ivuxolimab. All receptors derive from an adult with an advanced solid tumor such as melanoma, head and neck, liver or kidney cancer.

This clone was recorded once. The chain employs TRBV18 and TRBJ1-4; a possible D gene is TRBD1 (6 bases). Trimming stripped 3 bases from V and 2 bases from J, with 13 bases between. Germline assignment: CDR1 KGHSH and CDR2 LQKENI. The CDR3 spans 16 residues. The CDR3 protein is CASSPLTGRTNEKLFF. CDR3 in DNA: TGTGCCAGCTCACCCCTAACAGGGCGGACTAATGAAAAACTGTTTTTT.

The chain has TRBV7-6 and TRBJ1-1, with a tentative D call TRBD1 (5 bases). Germline V gene sequence: CDR1 SGHVS, CDR2 FNYEAQ. V shed 5 bases and J shed 1 base, with 8 bases lying between them. This CDR3 has 13 residues. This chain's CDR3 is CASSIQENTEAFF. The CDR3 DNA follows: TGTGCCAGCAGCATACAGGAGAACACTGAAGCTTTCTTT. Filled out from reference TRBV7-6 and TRBJ1-1, the complete variable domain reads GAGVSQSPRYKVTKRGQDVALRCDPISGHVSLYWYRQALGQGPEFLTYFNYEAQQDKSGLPNDRFSAERPEGSISTLTIQRTEQRDSAMYRCASSIQENTEAFFGQGTRLTVV.

The rearrangement uses TRBV5-8 and TRBJ2-7, with TRBD2 matching over 9 bases. The CDR3 covers 13 residues. With 8 bases clipped from V and 4 bases from J, the junction kept 7 bases outside the gene matches. Germline V CDR1 and CDR2: SGHTS, YDEGEE. In nucleotides, the CDR3 is TGTGCCAGTAAGCGGGAGGTATCTTACGAGCAGTACTTC. This codes for CASKREVSYEQYF. Drawing the rest from reference TRBV5-8 and TRBJ2-7, the complete variable domain is EAGVTQSPTHLIKTRGQQATLRCSPISGHTSVYWYQQALGLGLQFLLWYDEGEERNRGNFPPRFSGRQFPNYSSELNVNALELEDSALYLCASKREVSYEQYFGPGTRLTVT.

The chain is built from TRBV9 and TRBJ2-1; D may be TRBD2 (6 bases). The CDR3 totals 15 residues. Germline values: CDR1 SGDLS, CDR2 YYNGEE. V was shortened by 3 bases and J by 3 bases, with 13 bases between the two germline ends. The CDR3 DNA sequence: TGTGCCAGCAGCGGTGGGGACTTCCGCTACAATGAGCAGTTCTTC. This encodes CASSGGDFRYNEQFF.

A single count supports this clone. The chain has TRBV6-5 and TRBJ1-2; 7 bases agree with TRBD1. With 2 bases clipped from V and 8 bases from J, the junction kept 8 bases outside the gene matches. CDR1 is MNHEY, CDR2 SVGAGI, per germline. The CDR3 is 14 amino acids. DNA of the CDR3: TGTGCCAGCAGTTACAGACAGGGTTTGGACGGCTACACCTTC. Residues: CASSYRQGLDGYTF.